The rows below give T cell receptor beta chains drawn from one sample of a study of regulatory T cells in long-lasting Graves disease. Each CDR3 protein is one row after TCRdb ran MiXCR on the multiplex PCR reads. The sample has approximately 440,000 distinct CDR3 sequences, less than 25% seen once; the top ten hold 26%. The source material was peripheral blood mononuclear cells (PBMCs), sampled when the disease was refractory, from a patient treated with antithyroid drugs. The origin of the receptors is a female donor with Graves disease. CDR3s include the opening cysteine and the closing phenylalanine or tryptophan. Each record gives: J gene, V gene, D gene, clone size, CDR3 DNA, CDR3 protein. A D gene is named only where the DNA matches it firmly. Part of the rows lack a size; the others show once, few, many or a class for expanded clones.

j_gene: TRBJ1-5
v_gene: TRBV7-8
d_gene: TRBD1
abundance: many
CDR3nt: TGTGCCAGCAGCCAACGACAGGGCCAGCCCCAGCATTTT
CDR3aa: CASSQRQGQPQHF

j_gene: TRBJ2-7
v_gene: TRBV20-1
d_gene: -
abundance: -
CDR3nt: TGCAGCGTAGCTAGCTCCCACGAGCAGTACTTC
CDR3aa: CSVASSHEQYF

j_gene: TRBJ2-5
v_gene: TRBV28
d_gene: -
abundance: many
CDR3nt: TGTGCCAGCAGTCACAGGGAGGTAGACCCGACCCAGTACTTC
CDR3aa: CASSHREVDPTQYF

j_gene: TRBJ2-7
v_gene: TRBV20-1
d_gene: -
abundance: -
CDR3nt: TGCAGTGCTAGAGAATTGGTTAGCCCCAACTACGAGCAGTACTTC
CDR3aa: CSARELVSPNYEQYF

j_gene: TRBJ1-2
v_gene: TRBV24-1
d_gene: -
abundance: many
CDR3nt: TGTGCCACCAGTGAACCGACAATAGACTATGGCTACACCTTC
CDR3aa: CATSEPTIDYGYTF

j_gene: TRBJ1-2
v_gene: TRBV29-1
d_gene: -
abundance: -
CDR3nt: TGCAGCGTCCAGTCAGAGGACTATGGCTACACCTTC
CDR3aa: CSVQSEDYGYTF

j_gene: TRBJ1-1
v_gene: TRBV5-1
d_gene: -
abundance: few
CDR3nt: TGCGCCAGCAGCTTGGAGGCAGGGGTGAGCACTGAAGCTTTCTTT
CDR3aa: CASSLEAGVSTEAFF

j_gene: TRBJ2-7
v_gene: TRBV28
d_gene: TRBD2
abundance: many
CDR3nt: TGTGCCAGCAGTTTTTATCTTTTAGCGGGAGGCACCTACGAGCAGTACTTC
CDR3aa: CASSFYLLAGGTYEQYF

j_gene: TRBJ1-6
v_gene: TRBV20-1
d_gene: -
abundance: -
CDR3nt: TGCAGTGCCAGGGACGGAAGTACGCGTTCACCCCTCCACTTT
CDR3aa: CSARDGSTRSPLHF

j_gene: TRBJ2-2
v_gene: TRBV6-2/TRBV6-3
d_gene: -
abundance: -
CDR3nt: TGTGCCAGCAGGGCACACCTAAGCACCGGGGAGCTGTTTTTT
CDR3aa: CASRAHLSTGELFF

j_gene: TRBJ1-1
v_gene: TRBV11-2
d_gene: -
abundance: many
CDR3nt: TGTGCCAGCAGCCCCCCCGCCACTGAAGCTTTCTTT
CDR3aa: CASSPPATEAFF

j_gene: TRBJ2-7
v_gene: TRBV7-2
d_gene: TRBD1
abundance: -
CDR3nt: TGTGCCAGCAGCTTAACGACAGGGGGCCGGTACGAGCAGTACTTC
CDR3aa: CASSLTTGGRYEQYF

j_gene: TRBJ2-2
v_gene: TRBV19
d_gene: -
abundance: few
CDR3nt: TGTGCCAGTAGAGGAGTAAACACCGGGGAGCTGTTTTTT
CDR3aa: CASRGVNTGELFF

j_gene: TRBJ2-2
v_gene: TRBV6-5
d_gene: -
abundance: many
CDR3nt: TGTGCCAGCAGTTACGCGAAGGGGGCCGGGGAGCTGTTTTTT
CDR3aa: CASSYAKGAGELFF

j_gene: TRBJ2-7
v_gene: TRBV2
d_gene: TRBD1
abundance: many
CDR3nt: TGTGCCAGCAGTGAAGAGACAGGGGGGAACGAGCAGTACTTC
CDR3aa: CASSEETGGNEQYF

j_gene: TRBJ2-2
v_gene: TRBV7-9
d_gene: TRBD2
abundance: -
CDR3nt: TGTGCCAGCAACCCGCTCGAGCGGGAGATCACCGGGGAGCTGTTTTTT
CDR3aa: CASNPLEREITGELFF

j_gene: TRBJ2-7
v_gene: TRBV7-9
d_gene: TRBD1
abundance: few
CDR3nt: TGTGCCAGCAGCACGCAGACCGGGACAGGGATCTACGAGCAGTACTTC
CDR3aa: CASSTQTGTGIYEQYF

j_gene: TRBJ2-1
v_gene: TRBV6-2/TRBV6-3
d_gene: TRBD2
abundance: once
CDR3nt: TGTGCCAGCAGTTACACCGGACTAGCGGGAGGTGGAGAGCAGTTCTTC
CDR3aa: CASSYTGLAGGGEQFF

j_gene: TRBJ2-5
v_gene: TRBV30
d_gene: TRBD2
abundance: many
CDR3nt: TGTGCCTGGACCCCGGGACTAGCGGGGGAGACCCAGTACTTC
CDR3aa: CAWTPGLAGETQYF

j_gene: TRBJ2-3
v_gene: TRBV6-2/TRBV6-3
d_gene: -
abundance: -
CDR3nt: TGTGCCAGCACAAACACAGATACGCAGTATTTT
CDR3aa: CASTNTDTQYF

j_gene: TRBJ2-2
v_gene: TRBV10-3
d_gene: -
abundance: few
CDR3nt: TGTGCCACCAGGACGGGAGTAACGAACACCGGGGAGCTGTTTTTT
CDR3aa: CATRTGVTNTGELFF

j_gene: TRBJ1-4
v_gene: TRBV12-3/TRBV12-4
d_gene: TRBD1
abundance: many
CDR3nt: TGTGCCAGCACCCGAGGGGGCCGGGAAAAACTGTTTTTT
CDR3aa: CASTRGGREKLFF

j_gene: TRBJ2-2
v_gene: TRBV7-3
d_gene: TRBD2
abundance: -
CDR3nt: TGTGCCAGCAGCTTATGGGCTAGCGGGAGAAAAACCGGGGAGCTGTTTTTT
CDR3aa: CASSLWASGRKTGELFF

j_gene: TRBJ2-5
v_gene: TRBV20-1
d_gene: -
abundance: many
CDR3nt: TGCAGTGCTAGAGGACTCCGGGATCCAGCCGAGACCCAGTACTTC
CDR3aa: CSARGLRDPAETQYF

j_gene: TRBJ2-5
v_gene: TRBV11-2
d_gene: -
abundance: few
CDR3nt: TGTGCCAGCAGCTTAGTCCTCGGAGTTGGGCTCCATTTAGAGACCCAGTACTTC
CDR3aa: CASSLVLGVGLHLETQYF

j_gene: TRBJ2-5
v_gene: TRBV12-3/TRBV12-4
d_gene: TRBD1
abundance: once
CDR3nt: TGTGCCAGCAGCCCCACAGGGGGCTTAGAGTCCCAGTACTTC
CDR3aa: CASSPTGGLESQYF

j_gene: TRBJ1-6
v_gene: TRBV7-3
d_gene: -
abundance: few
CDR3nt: TGTGCCAGCAGCTTAAGGCCAGAAACGAATTCACCCCTCCACTTT
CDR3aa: CASSLRPETNSPLHF

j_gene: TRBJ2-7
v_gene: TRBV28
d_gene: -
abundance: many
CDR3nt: TGTGCCAGCAGCCTACCACAAAGCACTTATTACGAGCAGTACTTC
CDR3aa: CASSLPQSTYYEQYF

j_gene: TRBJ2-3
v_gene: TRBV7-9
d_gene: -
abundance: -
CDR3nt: TGTGCCAGCACAGTCACAGATACGCAGTATTTT
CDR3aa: CASTVTDTQYF

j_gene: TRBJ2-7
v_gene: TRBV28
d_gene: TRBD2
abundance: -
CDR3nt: TGTGCCAGCAGTTTAGTATACGGGAGGGCCTCCCACGAGCAGTACTTC
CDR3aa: CASSLVYGRASHEQYF

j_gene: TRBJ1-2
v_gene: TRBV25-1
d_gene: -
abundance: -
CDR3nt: TGTGCCAGCAGCGCCGGGGACGGGGGCACTAACTATGGCTACACCTTC
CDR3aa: CASSAGDGGTNYGYTF

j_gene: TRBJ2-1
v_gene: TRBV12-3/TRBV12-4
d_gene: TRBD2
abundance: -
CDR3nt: TGTGCCAGCACCCTGGGACTAGCGGGAAAGGAATTATTGTTCTTC
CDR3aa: CASTLGLAGKELLFF

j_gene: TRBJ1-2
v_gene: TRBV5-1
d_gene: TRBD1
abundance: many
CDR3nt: TGCGCCAGCAGCACGGACAGGGGAGGAGGCTACACCTTC
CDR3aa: CASSTDRGGGYTF

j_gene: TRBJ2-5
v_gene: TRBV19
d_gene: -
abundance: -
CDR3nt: TGTGCCAGTAGCGTTGGAGGCGGGACAATGGAGACCCAGTACTTC
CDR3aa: CASSVGGGTMETQYF

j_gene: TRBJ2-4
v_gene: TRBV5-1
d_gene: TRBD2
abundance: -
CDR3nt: TGCGCCAGCAGCCCTATGGCGGGAGAAACGAACATTCAGTACTTC
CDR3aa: CASSPMAGETNIQYF

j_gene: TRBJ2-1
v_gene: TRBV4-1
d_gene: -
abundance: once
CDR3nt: TGCGCCAGCAGCCAAGCGGACCGGCCTATGGATGAGCAGTTCTTC
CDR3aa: CASSQADRPMDEQFF

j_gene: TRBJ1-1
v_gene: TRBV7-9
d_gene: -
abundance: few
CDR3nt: TGTGCCAGCAGCGTGGACACTGAAGCTTTCTTT
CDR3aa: CASSVDTEAFF

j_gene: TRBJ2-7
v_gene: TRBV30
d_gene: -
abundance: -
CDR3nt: TGTGCCTGCAGCTCAGGCGGGTCCGAGCAGTACTTC
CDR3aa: CACSSGGSEQYF

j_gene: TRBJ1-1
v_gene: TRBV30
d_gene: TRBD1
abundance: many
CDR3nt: TGTGCCTGGAGACAGGGGGGGAACACTGAAGCTTTCTTT
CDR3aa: CAWRQGGNTEAFF

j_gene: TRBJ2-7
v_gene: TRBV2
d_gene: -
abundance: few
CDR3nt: TGTGCCAGCAGTGTCGAGAAGGAGATGAGGTACGAGCAGTACTTC
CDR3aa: CASSVEKEMRYEQYF